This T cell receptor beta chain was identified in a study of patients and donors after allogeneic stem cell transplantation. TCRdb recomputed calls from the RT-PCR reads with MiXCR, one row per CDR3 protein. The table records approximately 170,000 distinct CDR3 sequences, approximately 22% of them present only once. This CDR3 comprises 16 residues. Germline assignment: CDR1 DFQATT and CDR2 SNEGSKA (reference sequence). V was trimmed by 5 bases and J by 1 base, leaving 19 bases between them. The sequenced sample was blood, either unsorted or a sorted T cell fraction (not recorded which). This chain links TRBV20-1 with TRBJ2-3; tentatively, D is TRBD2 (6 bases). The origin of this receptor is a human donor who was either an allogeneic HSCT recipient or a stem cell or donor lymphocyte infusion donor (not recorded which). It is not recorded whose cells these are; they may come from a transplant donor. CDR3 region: CSAPGAGTEGTDTQYF. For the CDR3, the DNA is TGCAGTGCTCCGGGAGCCGGGACGGAGGGCACAGATACGCAGTATTTT.